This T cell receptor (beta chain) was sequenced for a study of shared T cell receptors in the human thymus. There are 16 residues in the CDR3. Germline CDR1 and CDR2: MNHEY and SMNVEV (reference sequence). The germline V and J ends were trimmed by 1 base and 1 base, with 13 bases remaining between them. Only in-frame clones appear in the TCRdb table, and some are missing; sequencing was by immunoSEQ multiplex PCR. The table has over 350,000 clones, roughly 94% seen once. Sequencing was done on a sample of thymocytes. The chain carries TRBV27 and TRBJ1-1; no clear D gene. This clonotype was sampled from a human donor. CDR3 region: CASSLLRTGTNTEAFF. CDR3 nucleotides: TGTGCCAGCAGTTTATTGCGGACGGGAACGAACACTGAAGCTTTCTTT.